Presented here are 12 T cell receptor beta chains from one specimen sequenced in a study of identical twins. MiXCR, run by TCRdb on the 5' RACE reads, gives a single entry per CDR3 protein. The top ten hold roughly an eighth of the sample, which has about 430,000 distinct CDR3 sequences, 18% seen once. Sequencing input: naive T cells sorted from blood. These receptor sequences come from a man in his forties or fifties in good health.

This clonotype was seen a few times. It is unclear where the CDR3 begins or ends on the DNA, so no DNA is shown, and the CDR3 is as TCRdb lists it. The chain recombines TRBV21-1 with TRBJ2-2; the table's TRBD2 call for D was not verified on the DNA. TRBV21-1 is marked as a pseudogene. A total of 16 residues make up the CDR3, ends included. The CDR3 loop reads CASTPRQRGTPGSCFF.

The rearrangement uses TRBV4-3 and TRBJ2-7; 9 bases map to TRBD2. The CDR3 covers 17 residues. Germline V lookup: CDR1 LGHNA, CDR2 YSLEER. The V and J ends lost 4 bases and 4 bases, in that order; junction bases with no gene match: 14. As DNA, the CDR3 is TGCGCCAGCAGCCTCAGCCTTGGGCTAGCGGGGATGTACGAGCAGTACTTC. Its translation: CASSLSLGLAGMYEQYF.

This clonotype was picked up many times. V is TRBV7-6 and J is TRBJ2-7, with 7 positions matching TRBD2. Germline loops: CDR1 SGHVS, CDR2 FNYEAQ. The CDR3 length is 18 residues. J gave up 0 bases and V 6 bases, and 17 bases lay outside the gene matches. This chain's CDR3 is CASSHPLNGTTPSYEQYF. The DNA for the CDR3 is TGTGCCAGCAGTCACCCCCTTAACGGGACTACCCCCTCCTACGAGCAGTACTTC.

This clonotype occurred many times. The CDR3 spells CASSLEGLAATEQYF. CDR3 sequence (DNA): TGTGCCAGCAGCTTAGAGGGACTAGCGGCGACCGAGCAGTACTTC. The chain uses TRBV7-2 and TRBJ2-7; 11 bases align to TRBD2. Looked up from germline, CDR1 is SGHTA and CDR2 is FQGNSA. The CDR3 totals 15 residues. J lost 6 bases, V lost 1 base, and 5 bases had no gene match. The complete variable domain, with remaining parts taken from reference TRBV7-2 and TRBJ2-7, reads GAGVSQSPSNKVTEKGKDVELRCDPISGHTALYWYRQSLGQGLEFLIYFQGNSAPDKSGLPSDRFSAERTGGSVSTLTIQRTQQEDSAVYLCASSLEGLAATEQYFGPGTRLTVT.

This clonotype was counted many times. This sequence joins TRBV27 and TRBJ2-1; D is possibly TRBD1 (5 bases). Germline V gene sequence: CDR1 MNHEY, CDR2 SMNVEV (reference sequence). V lost 5 bases and J 3 bases, leaving 8 bases between the germline ends. There are 13 residues in the CDR3. Here the CDR3 DNA reads TGTGCCAGCAGTCCCGACAGCTACAATGAGCAGTTCTTC. Its protein is CASSPDSYNEQFF.

The rearrangement links TRBV12-3 or TRBV12-4 to TRBJ2-6; 9 bases align to TRBD1. Germline trimming cut 2 bases from V and 1 base from J; bases unmatched to any gene: 6. The CDR3 totals 18 residues. CDR3: CASSLTGQGRSGANVLTF. The CDR3, as DNA: TGTGCCAGCAGTTTAACGGGACAGGGTCGATCTGGGGCCAACGTCCTGACTTTC.

The genes are TRBV20-1 and TRBJ2-2; D is ambiguous. Trimming took 0 bases from V and 7 from J, leaving 12 bases between them. Germline CDR1 and CDR2: DFQATT and SNEGSKA (reference sequence). The CDR3 sequence is 14 residues long. The CDR3 nucleotides read TGCAGTGCTAGAGAGGCGGTCTTGGGCGGGGAGCTGTTTTTT. This translates into CSAREAVLGGELFF.

The CDR3 is CSATPLAGGARHLNIQYF. In DNA, the CDR3 is TGCAGTGCTACCCCATTAGCGGGAGGGGCCCGACATTTGAACATTCAGTACTTC. The chain joins TRBV20-1 to TRBJ2-4; TRBD2 agrees at 11 bases. The V gene end was trimmed by 4 bases and the J gene end by 7 bases; junction bases not matched to a gene: 18. CDR3 size: 18 residues. CDR1 is DFQATT, CDR2 SNEGSKA, per germline (reference sequence).

The V call is TRBV5-8, the J call TRBJ2-7; no clear D gene. Deletions cut 4 bases from V and 5 bases from J, with 7 bases between. CDR1 is SGHTS and CDR2 is YDEGEE in the germline V gene. The CDR3 contains 11 residues. As DNA, the CDR3 is TGTGCCAGCAGCCCCGTTGACGAGCAGTACTTC. Protein: CASSPVDEQYF.

This chain uses TRBV4-2 with TRBJ2-1; D is unclear. Germline loops: CDR1 LGHNA, CDR2 YNFKEQ. Trimming cost V 5 bases and J 8 bases, with 16 bases left between them. The CDR3 totals 14 residues. The CDR3 is CASSSGPVVDEQFF. In DNA, the CDR3 is TGTGCCAGCAGCTCCGGGCCGGTGGTAGATGAGCAGTTCTTC.

This clonotype was picked up a small number of times. V gene TRBV5-5 combines with J gene TRBJ2-7; TRBD1 aligns across 9 bases. Germline V CDR1 and CDR2: SGHKS, YYEKEE (reference sequence). With 0 bases clipped from V and 3 bases from J, the junction kept 4 bases outside the gene matches. The CDR3 has 15 amino acids. CDR3 sequence: CASSLEDRGIYEQYF. The CDR3 bases are TGTGCCAGCAGCTTGGAGGACAGGGGTATCTACGAGCAGTACTTC.

This clonotype was recorded many times. The chain uses TRBV20-1 and TRBJ1-2, with TRBD1 as a possible D gene (6 bases). The germline gives CDR1 DFQATT, CDR2 SNEGSKA (reference sequence). V shed 0 bases and J shed 2 bases, with 7 bases lying between them. The CDR3 has 13 residues. The CDR3 DNA reads as TGCAGTGCTAGAGATGGACAGAACTATGGCTACACCTTC. Translated: CSARDGQNYGYTF.